This note documents a single TCR beta chain sequence. These data are taken from a study of blood T cell repertoires in COVID-19. Across the whole study: The United States, Italy and Spain were the sources of the acute and convalescent COVID-19 samples. PBMCs, B-cell-depleted T cells, or T cells provided the cDNA or gDNA that made up the material.

The ends were cut back, 3 bases at V and 9 bases at J, with 28 bases in the middle. The V gene's germline CDR1 is SGHRS and CDR2 YFSETQ. This CDR3 has 17 residues. In the study's own analysis: From reference gene primer amplification, estimates of nucleated cell counts were derived. Assay used: immunoSEQ multiplex PCR; TCRdb lists only in-frame clones, some missing. D and trimming were read from the DNA, whereas the V and J calls and clone size are those reported in that table. The sample lists about 100,000 clones; 60% to 85% were seen once. The chain combines TRBV5-1 with TRBJ2-7, with D perhaps matching TRBD2 (6 bases). The source is a woman of 80 years or more with active or convalescent COVID-19. Sequencing was carried out using peripheral blood. As DNA, the CDR3 is TGCGCCAGCAGCTCCGGGACTCTTATTAGTGCCCTGAAATCGCAGTACTTC. This sequence encodes CASSSGTLISALKSQYF.